The clone carrying this T cell receptor beta chain came up many times. Its antigen is unidentified. There are 15 residues in the CDR3. The V end was cut by 2 bases, the J end by 4 bases, with 12 bases between. Total RNA amounting to 500 ng was the source from which TCR beta cDNA was made with a constant-region primer. Modified slightly, ARM-PCR produced TCR beta libraries over three nested multiplex PCR rounds. Both of the initial two PCR rounds ran for nine to eleven cycles and employed TRBV1-TRBV30 forward primers alongside a C-beta reverse primer. MiXCR, run by TCRdb on the multiplex PCR reads, gives a single entry per CDR3 protein. The table records approximately 99,000 distinct CDR3 sequences, more than 65% of them present only once. The data are from a study of tumor-infiltrating lymphocytes in primary liver carcinoma. Broader study findings: Among the pair types, tumor region pairs showed more overlap than tumor-adjacent and tumor-blood pairs.

The approximately 17-32 mg bulk tissue piece was not sorted before simultaneous RNA and DNA extraction. The clonotype comes from a woman aged 60 to 75 with primary liver carcinoma and hepatitis B virus infection. Sequenced material: liver tumor tissue from sampling region 5. Subset in this sample: tumor region T5, tumor centre. V usage is TRBV12-3 or TRBV12-4 and J usage is TRBJ1-5; D gene ambiguous. CDR3 DNA: TGTGCCAGCAGTTTATCCGACCGGGAAAATCAGCCCCAGCATTTT. Translated, it gives CASSLSDRENQPQHF.